This note documents a single T cell receptor beta chain sequence. No antigen is known for it. The sequenced cases were selected for having the highest brain T cell transcript signatures. Pre-surgery treatment included at least one anti-epileptic drug. The data originate from a study of brain T cells in children with intractable seizures. Findings of the study overall: Among the top 50 brain clones were public and private clonotypes. Absence of clones before surgery may stem from lower sequencing depth. Only CDR3 sequence similarity suggested viral specificity, without known HCMV serostatus.

The CDR3 is 11 residues long. The ends were cut back, 8 bases at V and 6 bases at J, with 7 bases in the middle. Germline-derived CDR1 and CDR2 are SGHNT and YENEEA. The protocol was immunoSEQ multiplex PCR, while the TCRdb copy is restricted to in-frame clones and leaves out a portion. Of about 2,000 clones listed, about 78% are singletons. The receptor comes from a girl aged 2 to 10 with tuberous sclerosis and intractable seizures. The source was resected brain tissue, collected at surgery. This chain connects TRBV11-3 to TRBJ2-2; D gene uncertain. The CDR3 DNA sequence: TGTGCCAGCGAAAGATCCGGGGAGCTGTTTTTT. This gives the protein CASERSGELFF.